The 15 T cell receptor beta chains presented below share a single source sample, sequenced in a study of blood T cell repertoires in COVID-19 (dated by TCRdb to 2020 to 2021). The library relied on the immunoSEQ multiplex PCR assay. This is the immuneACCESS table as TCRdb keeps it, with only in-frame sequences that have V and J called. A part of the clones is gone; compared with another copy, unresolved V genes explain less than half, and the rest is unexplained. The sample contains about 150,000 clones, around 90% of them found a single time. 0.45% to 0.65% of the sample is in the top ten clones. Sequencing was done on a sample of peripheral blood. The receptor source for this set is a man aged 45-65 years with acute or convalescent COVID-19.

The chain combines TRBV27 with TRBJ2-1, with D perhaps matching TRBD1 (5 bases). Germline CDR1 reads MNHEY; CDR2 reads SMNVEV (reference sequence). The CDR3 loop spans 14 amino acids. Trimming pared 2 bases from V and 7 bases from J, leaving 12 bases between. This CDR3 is CASSLLPGQNEQFF. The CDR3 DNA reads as TGTGCCAGCAGTTTACTGCCTGGACAAAATGAGCAGTTCTTC.

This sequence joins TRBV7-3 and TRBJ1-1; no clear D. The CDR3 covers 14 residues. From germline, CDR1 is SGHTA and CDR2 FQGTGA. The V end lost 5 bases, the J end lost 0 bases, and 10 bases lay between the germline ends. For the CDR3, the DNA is TGTGCCAGCAGCACGGGGTCTATGAACACTGAAGCTTTCTTT. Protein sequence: CASSTGSMNTEAFF.

The CDR3 region is CASNLRGGFSSYEQYV. CDR3 bases: TGTGCCAGCAACCTGAGGGGGGGATTCAGCTCCTACGAGCAGTACGTC. This sequence joins TRBV5-8 and TRBJ2-7, with D maybe TRBD2 (7 bases). Germline assignment: CDR1 SGHTS and CDR2 YDEGEE. Trimming took 6 bases from V and 0 from J, leaving 19 bases between them. This CDR3 is 16 amino acids long.

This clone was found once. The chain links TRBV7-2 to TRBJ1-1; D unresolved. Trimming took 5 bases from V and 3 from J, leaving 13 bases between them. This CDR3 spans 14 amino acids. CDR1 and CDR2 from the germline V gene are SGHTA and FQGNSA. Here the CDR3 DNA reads TGTGCCAGCAGCCAAAGTTCGGGGTACACTGAAGCTTTCTTT. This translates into CASSQSSGYTEAFF.

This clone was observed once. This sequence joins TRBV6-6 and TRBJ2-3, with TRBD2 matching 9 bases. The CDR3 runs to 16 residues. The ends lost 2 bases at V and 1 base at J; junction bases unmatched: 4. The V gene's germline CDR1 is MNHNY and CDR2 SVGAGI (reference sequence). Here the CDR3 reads CASSYRLAGGTDTQYF. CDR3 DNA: TGTGCCAGCAGTTACAGGTTAGCGGGAGGCACAGATACGCAGTATTTT.

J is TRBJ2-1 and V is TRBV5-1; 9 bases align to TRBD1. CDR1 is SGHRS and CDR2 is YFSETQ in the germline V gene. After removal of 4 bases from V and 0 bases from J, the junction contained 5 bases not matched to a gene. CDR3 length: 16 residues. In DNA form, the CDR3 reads TGCGCCAGCAGCCCGACAGGGGGTAGCTCCTACAATGAGCAGTTCTTC. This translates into CASSPTGGSSYNEQFF.

CDR3: CASSPPRDEKLFF. The CDR3, as DNA: TGTGCCAGCAGCCCCCCTCGGGATGAAAAACTGTTTTTT. The chain joins TRBV7-9 to TRBJ1-4; no clear D. The CDR3 has 13 residues. Trimming cost V 5 bases and J 6 bases, with 10 bases left between them. Germline CDR1 and CDR2: SEHNR and FQNEAQ (reference sequence).

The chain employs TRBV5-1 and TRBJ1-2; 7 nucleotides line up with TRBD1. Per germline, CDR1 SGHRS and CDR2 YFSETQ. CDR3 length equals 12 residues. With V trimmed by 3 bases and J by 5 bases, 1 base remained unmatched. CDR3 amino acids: CASSSTGYGYTF. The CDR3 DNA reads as TGCGCCAGCAGCTCGACAGGGTATGGCTACACCTTC.

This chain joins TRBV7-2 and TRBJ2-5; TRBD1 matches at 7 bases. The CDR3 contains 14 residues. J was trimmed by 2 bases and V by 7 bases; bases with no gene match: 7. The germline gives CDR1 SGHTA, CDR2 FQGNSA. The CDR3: CASTEGTVQETQYF. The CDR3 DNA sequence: TGTGCCAGCACCGAAGGGACAGTTCAAGAGACCCAGTACTTC.

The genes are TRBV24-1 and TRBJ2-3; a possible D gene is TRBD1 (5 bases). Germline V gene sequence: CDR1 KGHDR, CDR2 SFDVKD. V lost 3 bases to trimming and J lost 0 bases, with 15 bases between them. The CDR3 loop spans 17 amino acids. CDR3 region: CATSDPKLTGSTDTQYF. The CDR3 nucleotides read TGTGCCACCAGTGATCCAAAACTCACAGGTAGCACAGATACGCAGTATTTT.

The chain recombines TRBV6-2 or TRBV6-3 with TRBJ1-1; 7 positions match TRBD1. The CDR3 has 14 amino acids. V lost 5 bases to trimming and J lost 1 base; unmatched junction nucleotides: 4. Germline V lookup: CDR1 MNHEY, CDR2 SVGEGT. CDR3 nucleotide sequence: TGTGCCAGCAGTCCAGACAGGGCGAACACTGAAGCTTTCTTT. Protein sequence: CASSPDRANTEAFF.

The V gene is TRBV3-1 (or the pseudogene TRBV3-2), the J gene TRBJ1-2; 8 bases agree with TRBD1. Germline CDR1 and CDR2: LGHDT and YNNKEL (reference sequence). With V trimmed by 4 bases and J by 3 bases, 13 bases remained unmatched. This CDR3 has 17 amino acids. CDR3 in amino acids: CASSPSRKRGQDYGYTF. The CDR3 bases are TGTGCCAGCAGCCCAAGTCGGAAGAGGGGACAGGACTATGGCTACACCTTC.

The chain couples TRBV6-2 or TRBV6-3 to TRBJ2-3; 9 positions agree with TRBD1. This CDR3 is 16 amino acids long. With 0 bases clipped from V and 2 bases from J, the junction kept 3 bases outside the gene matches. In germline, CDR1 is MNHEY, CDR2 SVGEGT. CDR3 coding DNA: TGTGCCAGCAGTTACTCACGGGACAGGGCCACAGATACGCAGTATTTT. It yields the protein CASSYSRDRATDTQYF.

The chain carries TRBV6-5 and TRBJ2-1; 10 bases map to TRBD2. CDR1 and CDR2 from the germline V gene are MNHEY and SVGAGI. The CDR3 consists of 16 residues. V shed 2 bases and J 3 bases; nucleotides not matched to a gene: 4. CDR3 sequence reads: CASSYAGTSVYNEQFF. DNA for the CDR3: TGTGCCAGCAGTTACGCCGGGACTAGCGTCTACAATGAGCAGTTCTTC.

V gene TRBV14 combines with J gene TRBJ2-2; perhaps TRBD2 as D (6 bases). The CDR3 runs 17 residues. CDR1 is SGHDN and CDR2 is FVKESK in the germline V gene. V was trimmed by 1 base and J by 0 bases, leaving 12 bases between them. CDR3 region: CASSQAAGRSNTGELFF. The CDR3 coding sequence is TGTGCCAGCAGCCAAGCGGCGGGGAGGTCGAACACCGGGGAGCTGTTTTTT.